This TCR beta chain was captured by sequencing in a study of T-cell reconstitution after alpha-beta-depleted transplantation in children. Preparation of the TCRbeta library involved a method that used unique molecular identifiers. TCRdb independently ran MiXCR on the PCR reads; one entry per CDR3 protein. The profile covers 250,000 to 300,000 distinct CDR3 sequences, with almost 10% appearing a single time and about 9.4% taken by the ten largest. CDR1 is MRHNA, CDR2 SNTAGT, per germline. V was cut by 4 bases and J by 0 bases, with 9 bases left in between. This CDR3 has 15 amino acids. The source of this sequence is a human donor who donated a stem cell graft to a child with SCID. The sample consisted of PBMCs from the stem cell graft donor, taken from the stem cell graft. This chain joins TRBV6-4 and TRBJ2-2; possibly TRBD1 for D (5 bases). This CDR3 is CASSVDSPNTGELFF. CDR3 DNA sequence: TGTGCCAGCAGTGTCGACAGTCCGAACACCGGGGAGCTGTTTTTT.